The 27 T cell receptor beta chains listed next were all sequenced from one sample in a study of blood T cell repertoires in COVID-19. Using immunoSEQ multiplex PCR, the repertoire was profiled, and TCRdb retains in-frame clones only, with some absent. Among around 250,000 clones listed, 70% to 90% were seen once. The sequenced sample consisted of PBMCs or T cells enriched from blood (not recorded which). Every receptor here comes from a woman in her fifties or sixties who had recovered from COVID-19.

This clone occurred once. The chain links TRBV19 to TRBJ1-5; perhaps TRBD1 as D (6 bases). From germline, CDR1 is LNHDA and CDR2 SQIVND (reference sequence). The CDR3 covers 15 residues. Trimming removed 5 bases from V and 3 bases from J, with 14 bases in between. For the CDR3, the DNA is TGTGCCAGTAGTGATGGACAGCTACACAATCAGCCCCAGCATTTT. It yields the protein CASSDGQLHNQPQHF.

The rearrangement uses TRBV10-2 and TRBJ2-5; 8 nucleotides agree with TRBD1. The CDR3 length is 14 residues. In germline, CDR1 is WSHSY, CDR2 SAAADI. The trim removed 6 bases at V and 6 bases at J, leaving 9 bases unmatched. This CDR3 reads CASRTGEPLQTQYF. The CDR3 coding sequence is TGCGCCAGCAGGACAGGGGAACCCCTACAGACCCAGTACTTC.

The chain combines TRBV28 with TRBJ2-7, with TRBD2 matching over 12 bases. Germline trimming cut 8 bases from V and 7 bases from J; bases unmatched to any gene: 6. Germline-derived CDR1 and CDR2 are MDHEN and SYDVKM. This CDR3 region has 13 residues. This chain's CDR3 is CASQLAGGFEQYF. In DNA, the CDR3 is TGTGCCAGCCAACTAGCGGGGGGCTTTGAGCAGTACTTC.

This rearrangement joins TRBV3-1 (or the pseudogene TRBV3-2) to TRBJ1-5; the D gene is possibly TRBD1 (6 bases). Deletions cut 4 bases from V and 3 bases from J, with 13 bases between. The CDR3 covers 15 residues. In germline, CDR1 is LGHDT, CDR2 YNNKEL (reference sequence). The CDR3 here is CASSPEGGPNQPQHF. DNA for the CDR3: TGTGCCAGCAGCCCCGAGGGGGGGCCCAATCAGCCCCAGCATTTT.

The rearrangement uses TRBV27 and TRBJ1-1, with D uncertain. V lost 4 bases, J lost 8 bases, and 11 bases lay in between. Germline V CDR1 and CDR2: MNHEY, SMNVEV (reference sequence). The CDR3 totals 12 residues. The CDR3 sequence is CASSSPGSEAFF. CDR3 in DNA: TGTGCCAGCAGTTCCCCCGGGAGCGAAGCTTTCTTT.

The chain uses TRBV21-1 and TRBJ1-1; the table's D gene call, TRBD1, was not cross checked with the DNA. TRBV21-1 corresponds to a pseudogene. The CDR3 contains 15 residues. As DNA, the CDR3 is TGTGCCAGCAGCGTTCCGGGACAGGGGAAACCTGAAGCTTTCTTT. It specifies CASSVPGQGKPEAFF.

V is TRBV7-9 and J is TRBJ2-7; 8 bases are a match to TRBD1. The CDR3 spans 13 residues. Germline V gives CDR1 SEHNR, CDR2 FQNEAQ (reference sequence). V trimming: 5 bases; J trimming: 3 bases; junction bases outside the gene matches: 3. In nucleotides, the CDR3 is TGTGCCAGCAGCCGCAGGGGGCTCTACGAGCAGTACTTC. The encoded protein is CASSRRGLYEQYF.

The chain carries TRBV28 and TRBJ1-5, with D maybe TRBD1 (5 bases). V lost 6 bases and J 2 bases, leaving 17 bases between the germline ends. The germline V gene encodes CDR1 MDHEN and CDR2 SYDVKM. The CDR3 spans 16 residues. CDR3 DNA: TGTGCCAGCAGAAAAAACGGGGGTCTAGGCAATCAGCCCCAGCATTTT. Protein sequence: CASRKNGGLGNQPQHF.

J is TRBJ2-7 and V is TRBV27; perhaps TRBD2 as D (5 bases). This CDR3 has 15 amino acids. Trimming removed 7 bases at V and 4 bases at J, with 20 bases between. Germline assignment: CDR1 MNHEY and CDR2 SMNVEV (reference sequence). This chain's CDR3 is CASNSLTPSGYEQYF. In DNA form, the CDR3 reads TGTGCCAGCAATTCTCTCACTCCTTCGGGATACGAGCAGTACTTC.

This rearrangement joins TRBV20-1 to TRBJ1-2; 9 nucleotides match TRBD1. There are 11 residues in the CDR3. From germline, CDR1 is DFQATT and CDR2 SNEGSKA (reference sequence). V dropped 5 bases and J dropped 14; count of bases not matched to a gene: 9. CDR3 in DNA: TGCAGTGCTCGGGGACAGGGAAGTAAGACCTTC. Translation: CSARGQGSKTF.

The rearrangement joins TRBV5-1 to TRBJ1-1; 7 bases line up with TRBD1. This CDR3 spans 12 amino acids. The germline gives CDR1 SGHRS, CDR2 YFSETQ. The junction had 7 bases not matched to a gene; V was cut back by 5 bases and J by 9 bases. The CDR3 bases are TGCGCCAGCAGGTTCGACAGGGCCCAAGCTTTCTTT. Its translation: CASRFDRAQAFF. The full variable domain, in which reference TRBV5-1 and TRBJ1-1 provide the parts outside the CDR3, is KAGVTQTPRYLIKTRGQQVTLSCSPISGHRSVSWYQQTPGQGLQFLFEYFSETQRNKGNFPGRFSGRQFSNSRSEMNVSTLELGDSALYLCASRFDRAQAFFGQGTRLTVV.

This chain joins TRBV9 and TRBJ2-5; tentatively, D is TRBD1 (5 bases). The length of the CDR3 is 13 residues. Trimming cost V 1 base and J 5 bases, with 9 bases left between them. The V gene's germline CDR1 is SGDLS and CDR2 YYNGEE. As DNA, the CDR3 is TGTGCCAGCAGCGTATTGTCAGGGGAGACCCAGTACTTC. Translated, it gives CASSVLSGETQYF.

The rearrangement uses TRBV9 and TRBJ1-1; TRBD1 is a possible D gene (6 bases). V lost 4 bases and J 5 bases, leaving 15 bases between the germline ends. Germline loops: CDR1 SGDLS, CDR2 YYNGEE. CDR3 length: 14 amino acids. The chain's CDR3 is CASSPGGAWTEAFF. The CDR3 DNA reads TGTGCCAGCAGCCCGGGGGGGGCATGGACTGAAGCTTTCTTT.

The chain is built from TRBV7-2 and TRBJ2-5, with TRBD2 matching over 11 bases. J lost 5 bases, V lost 0 bases, and 8 bases had no gene match. This CDR3 region has 17 residues. Looked up from germline, CDR1 is SGHTA and CDR2 is FQGNSA. The CDR3 region has the DNA TGTGCCAGCAGCTTAGCTAGGGTCGTAGCGGGAGGGGAGACCCAGTACTTC. Its protein product is CASSLARVVAGGETQYF.

In regard to this clone: Sequence at one end of the junction differs from germline and may be a read error. The chain joins TRBV6-5 to TRBJ2-1; 8 bases align to TRBD2. The CDR3 runs 15 residues. Per the germline V gene, CDR1 is MNHEY and CDR2 is SVGAGI. This CDR3 reads CTSSYPAGGGEEQFF. CDR3 sequence (DNA): TGTACCAGCAGTTACCCGGCGGGAGGAGGTGAGGAGCAGTTCTTC.

The chain employs TRBV2 and TRBJ2-7; TRBD1 matches 7 bases. Unmatched junction bases numbered 4, after V lost 7 bases and J lost 4 bases. Germline V gene sequence: CDR1 SNHLY, CDR2 FYNNEI. The CDR3 contains 12 residues. CDR3 DNA sequence: TGTGCCAGCATCGGGACAGATTACGAGCAGTACTTC. Encoded protein: CASIGTDYEQYF. Using reference TRBV2 and TRBJ2-7 for the parts outside the CDR3, the full variable domain is EPEVTQTPSHQVTQMGQEVILRCVPISNHLYFYWYRQILGQKVEFLVSFYNNEISEKSEIFDDQFSVERPDGSNFTLKIRSTKLEDSAMYFCASIGTDYEQYFGPGTRLTVT.

J is TRBJ2-1 and V is TRBV28; 11 bases are a match to TRBD2. The junction had 7 bases not matched to a gene; V was cut back by 6 bases and J by 0 bases. Germline V gives CDR1 MDHEN, CDR2 SYDVKM. The CDR3 length is 17 residues. CDR3 coding DNA: TGTGCCAGCAGCCCCCATAGCGGGAGGGGCTCCTACAATGAGCAGTTCTTC. Its translation: CASSPHSGRGSYNEQFF.

This sequence joins TRBV18 and TRBJ2-1, with D perhaps TRBD2 (5 bases). Germline V lookup: CDR1 KGHSH, CDR2 LQKENI. CDR3 length: 14 amino acids. V was trimmed by 0 bases and J by 9 bases, leaving 12 bases between them. CDR3 sequence: CASSPPISDGEQFF. CDR3 coding DNA: TGTGCCAGCTCACCACCGATTAGCGATGGTGAGCAGTTCTTC.

This clone was detected once. J is TRBJ2-1 and V is TRBV27, with a possible D match to TRBD2 (5 bases). The CDR3 totals 16 residues. In germline, CDR1 is MNHEY, CDR2 SMNVEV (reference sequence). Trimming took 3 bases from V and 5 from J, leaving 17 bases between them. The chain's CDR3 is CASSFTPGVLHNEQFF. The CDR3 DNA reads TGTGCCAGCAGTTTCACCCCCGGGGTCCTTCACAATGAGCAGTTCTTC.

The V call is TRBV27, the J call TRBJ1-1; the match to TRBD1 covers 10 bases. Germline V gene lookup returns CDR1 MNHEY and CDR2 SMNVEV (reference sequence). The CDR3 extends over 18 amino acids. The trim removed 0 bases at V and 1 base at J, leaving 8 bases unmatched. This chain's CDR3 is CASSLSRLTGGGNTEAFF. The CDR3 DNA follows: TGTGCCAGCAGTTTATCCCGCCTGACAGGGGGCGGGAACACTGAAGCTTTCTTT.

The rearrangement joins TRBV5-8 to TRBJ2-1; D unclear. The CDR3 runs to 12 residues. Germline loops: CDR1 SGHTS, CDR2 YDEGEE. V shed 7 bases and J shed 7 bases, with 12 bases lying between them. The CDR3 coding sequence is TGTGCCAGCGTCCCCAGTTGGAATGAGCAGTTCTTC. This codes for CASVPSWNEQFF.

This clone was picked up one time. The chain links TRBV3-1 (or the pseudogene TRBV3-2) to TRBJ2-2; D gene uncertain. There are 13 residues in the CDR3. V lost 4 bases and J lost 5, with 8 bases in between. Germline lookup yields CDR1 LGHDT and CDR2 YNNKEL (reference sequence). DNA of the CDR3: TGTGCCAGCAGCCTCTCTAGAACCGGGGAGCTGTTTTTT. It encodes CASSLSRTGELFF.

The chain carries TRBV27 and TRBJ2-7, with D tentatively TRBD1 (6 bases). The germline CDR1 and CDR2 sequences are MNHEY and SMNVEV (reference sequence). The CDR3 is made up of 14 amino acids. The ends were cut back, 5 bases at V and 1 base at J, with 12 bases in the middle. The CDR3 coding sequence is TGTGCCAGCAGTGCCAGGGGTGGGTCCTACGAGCAGTACTTC. Translated, it gives CASSARGGSYEQYF.

The V and J genes are TRBV29-1 and TRBJ1-1, with D perhaps matching TRBD1 (6 bases). This CDR3 has 12 amino acids. V was cut by 1 base and J by 10 bases, with 13 bases left in between. Germline CDR1 reads SQVTM; CDR2 reads ANQGSEA. CDR3 in DNA: TGCAGCGTTGAAGTGACAGGAGAATCAGCTTTCTTT. Translation gives CSVEVTGESAFF.

The V and J genes are TRBV28 and TRBJ2-1; D perhaps matches TRBD2 (6 bases). V was trimmed by 6 bases and J by 7 bases, leaving 13 bases between them. This CDR3 spans 13 amino acids. Germline V CDR1 and CDR2: MDHEN, SYDVKM. The CDR3 bases are TGTGCCAGCAGCCTAAGGGAGGAAAATGAGCAGTTCTTC. Its translation: CASSLREENEQFF.

The chain links TRBV10-1 to TRBJ2-2; D may be TRBD1 (6 bases). V lost 8 bases and J lost 4, with 11 bases in between. This CDR3 has 13 amino acids. The germline V gene has CDR1 WNHNN and CDR2 SYGVQD (reference sequence). The CDR3 sequence: CASCGQCTGELFF. The DNA of the CDR3 is TGCGCCAGCTGCGGACAGTGCACCGGGGAGCTGTTTTTT.

This rearrangement joins TRBV12-3 or TRBV12-4 to TRBJ1-1; D gene unclear. The CDR3 length is 13 residues. Deletions cut 2 bases from V and 1 base from J, with 5 bases between. In DNA form, the CDR3 reads TGTGCCAGCAGTTTACAGGAGAACACTGAAGCTTTCTTT. Protein: CASSLQENTEAFF.